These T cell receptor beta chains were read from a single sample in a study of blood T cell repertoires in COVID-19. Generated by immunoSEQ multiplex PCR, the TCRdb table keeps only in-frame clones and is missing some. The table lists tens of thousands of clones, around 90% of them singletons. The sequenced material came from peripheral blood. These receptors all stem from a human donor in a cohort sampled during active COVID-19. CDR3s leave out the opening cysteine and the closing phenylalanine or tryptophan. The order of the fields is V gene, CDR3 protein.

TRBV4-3	ASSQVGLAGGPWGNEQF
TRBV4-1	ASSQGTQGTNEKLF
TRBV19	ATSELRPLGTQY
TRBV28	ASSSLPGRTEAF
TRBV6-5	ASSWGRELGAQH
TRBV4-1	ASSPASGGPSYEQY
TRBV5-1	ASSPLAGGPSDTQY
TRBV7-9	ASSSDRGRGNTIY
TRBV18	ASSPQPGYYGYT
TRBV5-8	ASRDRTGRNQPQH
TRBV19	ASTTGSPTEAF
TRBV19	ASSFVGQGIT